This TCR beta chain was captured by sequencing in a study of shared clonotypes between healthy human individuals. Study as a whole: The donor pool was made up of a couple of women and three men aged 18 to 49. Regarding the study as a whole: An expected dependence of interdonor clonotype sharing on sequencing depth was noted. In a handful of donors, around 5% of naive CD4 clonotypes appeared in common.

The method was immunoSEQ multiplex PCR; TCRdb's version includes in-frame clones alone and lacks a portion of them. This repertoire shows 550,000 to 700,000 clones, roughly 72% found once; its top ten account for around 1.8%. Trimming shortened V by 6 bases and J by 5 bases, and 16 bases separated the two germline ends. The germline V gene encodes CDR1 MDHEN and CDR2 SYDVKM. The CDR3 extends over 14 amino acids. Regarding this clone: Its antigen is still unknown.

The sequenced sample was memory CD4+ T cells sorted from blood. Subset in this sample: CD45RA-negative fraction. The chain links TRBV28 to TRBJ2-5; D is perhaps TRBD1 (5 bases). The sequence was obtained from a woman under 40 in good health. The CDR3 nucleotides are TGTGCCAGCAGCACATCGACAGCGACGGAGACCCAGTACTTC. Protein: CASSTSTATETQYF.